Listed here are 32 T cell receptor beta chains from one sample, sequenced in a study of Graves' ophthalmopathy and Graves' hyperthyroidism. Transcripts of RNA were the source for amplifying TCR beta CDR3 regions. HTBI-primed first-round RT-PCR preceded second-round multiplex PCR. TCRdb analysed the multiplex PCR reads with MiXCR anew, one entry per CDR3 protein. Of around 1,000,000 distinct CDR3 sequences in the sample, about 35% are singletons; the top ten hold over 8.5%. Sequencing was performed on peripheral blood or thyroid tissue (not recorded which). Every receptor here comes from an adult man with Graves' hyperthyroidism.

The gene calls are TRBV3-1 and TRBJ1-5; 7 nucleotides line up with TRBD1. V dropped 1 base and J dropped 5; count of bases not matched to a gene: 5. The germline V gene encodes CDR1 LGHDT and CDR2 YNNKEL (reference sequence). The CDR3 sequence is 15 residues long. DNA of the CDR3: TGTGCCAGCAGCCAAGGACAGGGTGTAGATCAGCCCCAGCATTTT. This sequence encodes CASSQGQGVDQPQHF.

This clonotype was recorded at least ten times. V gene TRBV15 combines with J gene TRBJ2-6, with TRBD2 as a possible D gene (5 bases). Germline-derived CDR1 and CDR2 are LNHNV and YYDKDF (reference sequence). The CDR3 consists of 17 residues. Deletions cut 3 bases from V and 4 bases from J, with 16 bases between. The CDR3 sequence is CATSRSRAVSGANVLTF. As DNA, the CDR3 is TGTGCCACCAGCAGGTCGAGGGCTGTCTCCGGGGCCAACGTCCTGACTTTC.

The chain carries TRBV20-1 and TRBJ2-3, with TRBD2 as a possible D gene (6 bases). Trimming took off 0 bases at V and 0 bases at J, with 10 bases between the two ends. CDR1 and CDR2 (germline): DFQATT, SNEGSKA (reference sequence). The length of the CDR3 is 15 residues. CDR3 residues: CSARDGGTSTDTQYF. The CDR3 DNA reads as TGCAGTGCTAGAGACGGCGGGACTAGCACAGATACGCAGTATTTT.

V usage is TRBV11-2 and J usage is TRBJ1-5; D unclear. The CDR3 has 15 amino acids. CDR1 is SGHAT, CDR2 FQNNGV, per germline. Trimming cost V 3 bases and J 11 bases, with 20 bases left between them. The CDR3 DNA reads TGTGCCAGCAGCTTTGGGGTCAGGACTGCGGAGACCCAGCATTTT. The encoded protein is CASSFGVRTAETQHF.

This clonotype has ten or more counts. This sequence joins TRBV4-3 and TRBJ1-1, with D possibly TRBD1 on 5 matching bases. Trimming removed 5 bases from V and 7 bases from J, with 11 bases in between. Germline CDR1 LGHNA, CDR2 YSLEER. This CDR3 comprises 12 residues. The CDR3 is CASSVDSREAFF. For the CDR3, the DNA is TGCGCCAGCAGCGTTGACAGCCGTGAAGCTTTCTTT.

This clonotype was detected a few times. The chain employs TRBV12-3 or TRBV12-4 and TRBJ1-2; TRBD1 agrees at 9 bases. V gave up 2 bases and J gave up 7 bases; unmatched junction bases: 14. The CDR3 runs to 17 residues. The CDR3: CASSLMRQGVLIGGYTF. CDR3 nucleotide sequence: TGTGCCAGCAGTTTAATGAGACAGGGGGTTTTAATTGGTGGCTACACCTTC.

This clonotype was detected many times. V and J are TRBV9 and TRBJ1-4; tentative D call: TRBD1 (5 bases). CDR3 length: 15 amino acids. CDR1 and CDR2 (germline): SGDLS, YYNGEE. With 3 bases removed from V and 8 bases from J, the gap between germline ends came to 17 bases. The CDR3 sequence: CASSASGTEGEKLFF. The CDR3 DNA reads TGTGCCAGCAGCGCCTCCGGGACGGAAGGCGAAAAACTGTTTTTT.

This clonotype was recorded a few times. A much larger clonotype is one base distant, so this may be a read error. The V gene is TRBV29-1, the J gene TRBJ2-2; D is unresolved. V shed 3 bases and J shed 3 bases, with 5 bases lying between them. This CDR3 contains 12 residues. Germline CDR1 reads SQVTM; CDR2 reads ANQGSEA. CDR3 sequence reads: CSVDIYTGELFF. The CDR3 region has the DNA TGCAGCGTTGACATCTACACCGGGGAGCTGTTTTTT.

Comment on this clonotype: This may be a read error: a much more frequent sequence differs by one nucleotide. The final CDR3 position lacks the conserved phenylalanine or tryptophan, pointing to a likely read error. V usage is TRBV10-3 and J usage is TRBJ1-5, with a weak D call TRBD1 (5 bases). The germline V gene encodes CDR1 ENHRY and CDR2 SYGVKD. Trimming shortened V by 6 bases and J by 4 bases, and 13 bases separated the two germline ends. The CDR3 runs 14 residues. The CDR3 DNA reads as TGTGCCATCAGGGGGGGGGACCTAAATCAGCCCCAGCATCTT. It codes for CAIRGGDLNQPQHL.

The rearrangement links TRBV7-7 to TRBJ2-5, with TRBD1 identical over 12 bases. Germline CDR1 and CDR2: SSHAT and FNYEAQ (reference sequence). The CDR3 spans 13 residues. With V trimmed by 11 bases and J by 3 bases, 4 bases remained unmatched. CDR3 coding DNA: TGTGCCTCCGGGACAGGGGGCGAAGAGACCCAGTACTTC. It is translated as CASGTGGEETQYF.

This clonotype has just a few counts. The gene calls are TRBV5-1 and TRBJ2-2; tentatively, D is TRBD1 (10 bases). Germline values: CDR1 SGHRS, CDR2 YFSETQ. The CDR3 totals 16 residues. With 4 bases removed from V and 6 bases from J, the gap between germline ends came to 19 bases. This CDR3 reads CASSLAGQGFAGELFF. The CDR3 nucleotides are TGCGCCAGCAGCCTAGCGGGACAGGGGTTCGCCGGGGAGCTGTTTTTT.

There are a few counts of this clonotype. The V and J genes are TRBV5-1 and TRBJ2-7; no firm D call. Trimming removed 0 bases from V and 0 bases from J, with 13 bases in between. CDR1 and CDR2 from the germline V gene are SGHRS and YFSETQ. The length of the CDR3 is 16 residues. The CDR3 nucleotides read TGCGCCAGCAGCTTGGCCGGGCAGGAACACTCCTACGAGCAGTACTTC. Amino acid sequence: CASSLAGQEHSYEQYF.

This clonotype showed up many times. This chain joins TRBV20-1 and TRBJ2-5; 9 bases map to TRBD2. With 6 bases clipped from V and 2 bases from J, the junction kept 13 bases outside the gene matches. The CDR3 consists of 16 residues. Germline V gene data show CDR1 as DFQATT and CDR2 as SNEGSKA (reference sequence). The CDR3 DNA reads TGCAGTGCGACGATCCCACGTCTAGCGGGACAAGAGACCCAGTACTTC. This translates into CSATIPRLAGQETQYF.

The sample holds many counts of this clonotype. This chain links TRBV2 with TRBJ1-1; the D is unclear. The germline V gene has CDR1 SNHLY and CDR2 FYNNEI. CDR3 size: 15 residues. V dropped 7 bases and J dropped 2 bases, with 17 bases sitting between them. The CDR3 loop reads CASMGQASSNTEAFF. The CDR3 DNA reads TGTGCCAGCATGGGCCAGGCCTCCAGTAACACTGAAGCTTTCTTT. The variable domain in full, with the rest retrieved from reference TRBV2 and TRBJ1-1, is EPEVTQTPSHQVTQMGQEVILRCVPISNHLYFYWYRQILGQKVEFLVSFYNNEISEKSEIFDDQFSVERPDGSNFTLKIRSTKLEDSAMYFCASMGQASSNTEAFFGQGTRLTVV.

This clonotype was detected ten times or more. This chain uses TRBV6-5 with TRBJ1-2; 9 nucleotides match TRBD1. Germline CDR1 reads MNHEY; CDR2 reads SVGAGI. Trimming at V came to 4 bases and at J to 5 bases, leaving 8 bases not matched to a gene. CDR3 size: 15 residues. The CDR3 is CASSSSGTGHYGYTF. The CDR3, as DNA: TGTGCCAGCAGTTCATCCGGGACAGGGCATTATGGCTACACCTTC.

The sample holds a few counts of this clonotype. Here the CDR3 omits its conserved ending phenylalanine or tryptophan, so a read error is the likely source. Because the CDR3's place on the DNA is in doubt, the DNA is left out and the CDR3 is given as listed by TCRdb. The chain joins TRBV29-1 to TRBJ2-2; the D call in the table, TRBD1, was not verified against the DNA. The CDR3 length is 9 residues, termini included. Germline CDR1 reads SQVTM; CDR2 reads ANQGSEA. The CDR3 sequence: CSVDGRWGR.

This clonotype was observed many times. The V call is TRBV10-3, the J call TRBJ2-7; the D is unclear. The CDR3 spans 15 residues. Germline V gene lookup returns CDR1 ENHRY and CDR2 SYGVKD. With 0 bases removed from V and 3 bases from J, the gap between germline ends came to 12 bases. The CDR3 nucleotides are TGTGCCATCAGTGAGTCGAGTCAGAGAGGCTACGAGCAGTACTTC. Amino acid sequence: CAISESSQRGYEQYF.

This clonotype has just a few counts. The chain has TRBV6-5 and TRBJ1-4; D is uncertain. CDR1 is MNHEY, CDR2 SVGAGI, per germline. This CDR3 contains 15 residues. The V end was cut by 0 bases, the J end by 1 base, with 6 bases between. The CDR3 DNA follows: TGTGCCAGCAGTTACTCGGCTGAAACTAATGAAAAACTGTTTTTT. Amino acid sequence: CASSYSAETNEKLFF.

This clonotype showed up many times. The chain links TRBV29-1 to TRBJ1-2; 7 bases match TRBD1. After removal of 7 bases from V and 4 bases from J, the junction contained 3 bases not matched to a gene. Per germline, CDR1 SQVTM and CDR2 ANQGSEA. CDR3 size: 11 residues. The CDR3 region has the DNA TGCAGCGCTGGGACAGTCTATGGCTACACCTTC. It is translated as CSAGTVYGYTF.

The sample holds many counts of this clonotype. This CDR3 is CASSSIAGGRETQYF. The CDR3, as DNA: TGTGCCAGCAGCTCCATAGCGGGAGGGCGAGAGACCCAGTACTTC. The chain is built from TRBV5-4 and TRBJ2-5; 11 bases line up with TRBD2. Looked up from germline, CDR1 is SGHNT and CDR2 is YYREEE (reference sequence). The CDR3 has 15 residues. Trimming took 3 bases from V and 4 from J; bases not matched to a gene: 5. Variable domain in full (rest from reference TRBV5-4 and TRBJ2-5): ETGVTQSPTHLIKTRGQQVTLRCSSQSGHNTVSWYQQALGQGPQFIFQYYREEENGRGNFPPRFSGLQFPNYSSELNVNALELDDSALYLCASSSIAGGRETQYFGPGTRLLVL.

There are many counts of this clonotype. CDR3: CASSGTGGTYEKLFF. The CDR3 nucleotides read TGTGCCAGCAGCGGAACAGGGGGCACCTATGAAAAACTGTTTTTT. The genes are TRBV9 and TRBJ1-4; 9 nucleotides match TRBD1. The germline gives CDR1 SGDLS, CDR2 YYNGEE. J was trimmed by 6 bases and V by 3 bases; bases with no gene match: 6. The CDR3 loop spans 15 amino acids.

Only one count was recorded for this clonotype. V gene TRBV20-1 combines with J gene TRBJ2-5, with D unresolved. The CDR3 totals 11 residues. CDR1 DFQATT and CDR2 SNEGSKA come from the germline V gene (reference sequence). V lost 5 bases to trimming and J lost 5 bases, with 9 bases between them. The CDR3 protein is CSAQVSETQYF. The CDR3 region has the DNA TGCAGTGCTCAGGTTTCCGAGACCCAGTACTTC.

A few counts support this clonotype. V is TRBV7-8 and J is TRBJ2-2; 8 bases agree with TRBD1. The V gene end was trimmed by 2 bases and the J gene end by 1 base; junction bases not matched to a gene: 15. This CDR3 region has 20 residues. Germline V gene data show CDR1 as SGHVS and CDR2 as FQNEAQ. CDR3 in amino acids: CASSLRGTGANFKNTGELFF. The CDR3 nucleotides read TGTGCCAGCAGCTTAAGGGGGACAGGAGCTAACTTCAAGAACACCGGGGAGCTGTTTTTT.

This clonotype has a count of ten or more. The V gene is TRBV7-2, the J gene TRBJ1-2, with D uncertain. CDR1 SGHTA and CDR2 FQGNSA come from the germline V gene. The length of the CDR3 is 14 residues. The V gene lost 1 base and the J gene lost 4 bases, with 10 bases spanning the gap. The CDR3 bases are TGTGCCAGCAGCTTAGGTTCTGGAATCTATGGCTACACCTTC. Its translation: CASSLGSGIYGYTF. The full variable domain, completed using reference TRBV7-2 and TRBJ1-2, is GAGVSQSPSNKVTEKGKDVELRCDPISGHTALYWYRQSLGQGLEFLIYFQGNSAPDKSGLPSDRFSAERTGGSVSTLTIQRTQQEDSAVYLCASSLGSGIYGYTFGSGTRLTVV.

This clonotype has a handful of counts. The chain links TRBV10-3 to TRBJ2-5, with TRBD1 matching 8 bases. V dropped 5 bases and J dropped 5; count of bases not matched to a gene: 7. The CDR3 sequence is 14 residues long. Germline V lookup: CDR1 ENHRY, CDR2 SYGVKD. CDR3 sequence (DNA): TGTGCCATCAGTCGACAGGGGAAAATGGAGACCCAGTACTTC. This gives the protein CAISRQGKMETQYF.

The CDR3 is CASSFQTLPTQYF. CDR3 bases: TGTGCCAGCAGCTTTCAGACACTACCGACCCAGTACTTC. The J gene is TRBJ2-5, the V gene TRBV11-2; no definite D call. V was pared by 3 bases and J by 7 bases, with 12 bases between. CDR3 length equals 13 residues. Germline CDR1 reads SGHAT; CDR2 reads FQNNGV.

This clonotype occurred many times. This chain links TRBV9 with TRBJ1-2; D unresolved. Trimming shortened V by 4 bases and J by 3 bases, and 16 bases separated the two germline ends. The CDR3 has 15 amino acids. The germline CDR1 and CDR2 sequences are SGDLS and YYNGEE. In DNA, the CDR3 is TGTGCCAGCAGCCCTGGGCGGGTGGTTGACTATGGCTACACCTTC. Translation: CASSPGRVVDYGYTF.

This chain joins TRBV7-7 and TRBJ2-5; no definite D call. Trimming cost V 4 bases and J 1 base, with 34 bases left between them. Germline CDR1 SSHAT, CDR2 FNYEAQ (reference sequence). The CDR3 spans 22 residues. CDR3 coding DNA: TGTGCCAGCAGCTCAACAGCCGGGTCTCTCCTTTCCTCTCCCGCCCTCCAAGAGACCCAGTACTTC. Protein product: CASSSTAGSLLSSPALQETQYF.

V gene TRBV29-1 combines with J gene TRBJ2-5; tentatively, D is TRBD2 (6 bases). CDR1 is SQVTM and CDR2 is ANQGSEA in the germline V gene. This CDR3 spans 13 amino acids. V was trimmed by 8 bases and J by 4 bases, leaving 17 bases between them. CDR3 region: CSLSLGRGETQYF. The CDR3 coding sequence is TGCAGCTTGTCCCTCGGGCGGGGAGAGACCCAGTACTTC. Drawing the rest from reference TRBV29-1 and TRBJ2-5, the complete variable domain is SAVISQKPSRDICQRGTSLTIQCQVDSQVTMMFWYRQQPGQSLTLIATANQGSEATYESGFVIDKFPISRPNLTFSTLTVSNMSPEDSSIYLCSLSLGRGETQYFGPGTRLLVL.

This clonotype was seen at least ten times. The gene calls are TRBV6-2 or TRBV6-3 and TRBJ1-1; the match to TRBD1 covers 10 bases. The CDR3 has 17 residues. In germline, CDR1 is MNHEY, CDR2 SVGEGT. V gave up 5 bases and J gave up 1 base; unmatched junction bases: 10. The CDR3 loop reads CASSRVTGGSRNTEAFF. DNA for the CDR3: TGTGCCAGCAGTAGAGTGACAGGGGGCTCAAGGAACACTGAAGCTTTCTTT.

In its sample, this clonotype was seen a few times. The chain carries TRBV6-1 and TRBJ2-7, with D maybe TRBD1 (5 bases). This CDR3 comprises 12 residues. Germline lookup yields CDR1 MNHNS and CDR2 SASEGT. V lost 9 bases, J lost 2 bases, and 11 bases lay in between. The CDR3 bases are TGTGCCAGACAGGAGCGAACCTACGAGCAGTACTTC. It encodes CARQERTYEQYF.

The rearrangement joins TRBV4-1 to TRBJ1-4; D is uncertain. V shed 0 bases and J shed 12 bases, with 26 bases lying between them. This CDR3 has 18 amino acids. The V gene's germline CDR1 is MGHRA and CDR2 YSYEKL. The chain's CDR3 is CASSQDQAPQRSGGELFF. The DNA of the CDR3 is TGCGCCAGCAGCCAAGATCAGGCCCCACAGAGGTCAGGTGGTGAACTGTTTTTT.